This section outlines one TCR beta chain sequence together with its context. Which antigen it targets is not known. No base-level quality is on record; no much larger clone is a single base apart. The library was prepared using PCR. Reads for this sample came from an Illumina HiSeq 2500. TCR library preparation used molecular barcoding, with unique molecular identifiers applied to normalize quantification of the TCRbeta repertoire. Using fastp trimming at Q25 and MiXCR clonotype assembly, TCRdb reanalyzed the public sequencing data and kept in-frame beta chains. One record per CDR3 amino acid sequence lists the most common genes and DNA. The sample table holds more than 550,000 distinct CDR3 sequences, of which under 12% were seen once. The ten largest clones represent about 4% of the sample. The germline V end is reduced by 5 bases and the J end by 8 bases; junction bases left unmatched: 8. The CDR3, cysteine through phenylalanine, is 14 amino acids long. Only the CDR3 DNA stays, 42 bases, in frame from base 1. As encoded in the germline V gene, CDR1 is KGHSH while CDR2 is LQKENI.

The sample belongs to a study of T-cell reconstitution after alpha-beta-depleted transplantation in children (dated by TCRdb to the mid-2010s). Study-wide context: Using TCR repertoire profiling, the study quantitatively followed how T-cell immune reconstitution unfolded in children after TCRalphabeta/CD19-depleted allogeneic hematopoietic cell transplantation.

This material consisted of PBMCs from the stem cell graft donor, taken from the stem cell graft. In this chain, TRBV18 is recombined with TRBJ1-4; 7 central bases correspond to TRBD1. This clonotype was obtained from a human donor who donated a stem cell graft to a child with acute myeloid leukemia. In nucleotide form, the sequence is TGTGCCAGCTCAGCTACAGGGGAAGGAGAAAAACTGTTTTTT. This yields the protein CASSATGEGEKLFF.